The TCR beta chain described here comes from a study of regulatory T cells in long-lasting Graves disease. Whole-study findings and limits: Few sampled subjects may have lowered accuracy.

Sample time point: newly diagnosed GD, antithyroid drugs for less than 3 months. Generation of the TCR library employed RNA extracted from PBMCs. The V gene's germline CDR1 is MNHEY and CDR2 SMNVEV (reference sequence). Trimming cost V 6 bases and J 3 bases; bases outside gene matches: 2. The CDR3 is made up of 12 amino acids. Building the TCR beta libraries relied on iRepertoire HTBI primers, and CDR3 regions underwent Arm-PCR. TCRdb called the multiplex PCR reads again in MiXCR, with one record for every CDR3 protein. This table holds roughly 420,000 distinct CDR3 sequences, less than 20% found once. This clonotype has at least ten counts. The antigen is unknown. This sample was shared with a second study, whose subject was T cells in Graves' hyperthyroidism and ophthalmopathy. From that paper: Aged 18 to 65, the patients had hyperthyroidism that was newly diagnosed and had lasted under 2 months. The HTBI primer set drove a first-round RT-PCR of the TCR CDR3. Ophthalmopathy was identified by the model a median about six months ahead of onset.

The V and J genes are TRBV27 and TRBJ2-7, with 7 positions matching TRBD2. This clonotype was obtained from a woman aged 30 to 39 with Graves disease. The material sequenced was peripheral blood mononuclear cells (PBMCs), taken at new diagnosis, from a patient treated with antithyroid drugs. The DNA for the CDR3 is TGTGCCAGCAGGGGAGGGGACTACGAGCAGTACTTC. Residues: CASRGGDYEQYF.